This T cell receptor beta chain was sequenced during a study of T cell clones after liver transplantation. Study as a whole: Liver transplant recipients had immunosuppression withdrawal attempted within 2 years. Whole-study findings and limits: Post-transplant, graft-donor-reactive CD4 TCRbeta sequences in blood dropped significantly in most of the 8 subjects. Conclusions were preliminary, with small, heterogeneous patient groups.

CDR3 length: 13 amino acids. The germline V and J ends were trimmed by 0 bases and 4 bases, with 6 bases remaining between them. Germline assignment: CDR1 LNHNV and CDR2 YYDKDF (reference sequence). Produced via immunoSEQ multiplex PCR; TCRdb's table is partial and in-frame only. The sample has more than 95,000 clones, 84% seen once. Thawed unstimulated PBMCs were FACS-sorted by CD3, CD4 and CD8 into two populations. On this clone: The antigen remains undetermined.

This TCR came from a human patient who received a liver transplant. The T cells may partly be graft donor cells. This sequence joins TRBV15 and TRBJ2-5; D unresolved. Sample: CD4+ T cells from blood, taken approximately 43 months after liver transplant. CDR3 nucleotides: TGTGCCACCAGCAGAGATCAGCGAGAGACCCAGTACTTC. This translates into CATSRDQRETQYF. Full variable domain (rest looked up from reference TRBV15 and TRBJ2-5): DAMVIQNPRYQVTQFGKPVTLSCSQTLNHNVMYWYQQKSSQAPKLLFHYYDKDFNNEADTPDNFQSRRPNTSFCFLDIRSPGLGDTAMYLCATSRDQRETQYFGPGTRLLVL.